This T cell receptor beta chain was sequenced during a study of cytomegalovirus exposure and HLA in healthy donors. Findings and limits, study-wide: When a later analysis compared HLA-associated TCR beta chains with equally common others, the HLA-associated chains turned out to be more clonally expanded and to have lower generation probabilities. Analyzed later, association rates of TCRs varied across HLA loci, with DRB1 most and HLA-C fewest. Versus the approximately 700-donor mean, an Asian-associated ancestry cluster reportedly showed fewer N-insertions in a later analysis.

V was clipped by 1 base and J by 7 bases, with 8 bases between them. CDR1 and CDR2 (germline): SGHRS, YFSETQ. CDR3 length: 12 residues. As concerns this clone: The antigen is undetermined.

PCR amplification relied on 60 Vbeta primers (plus 13 Jbeta primers). As originally analysed: Later reanalysis found about 78 million unique TCR beta chains, approximately 11 million of them shared. Using immunoSEQ multiplex PCR, the repertoire was profiled, and TCRdb retains in-frame clones only, with some absent. The DNA was the basis for D and trimming; V, J and clone size are from that table. The table includes roughly 200,000 clones, 65% to 85% detected once. Sequenced input: PBMCs. The chain has TRBV5-1 and TRBJ1-1; D uncertain. The TCR was taken from a boy aged 2 to 10 in good health and CMV-seronegative. This CDR3 is CASSLYGSEAFF. CDR3 DNA: TGCGCCAGCAGCTTGTATGGGAGTGAAGCTTTCTTT.